This paragraph reports one T cell receptor beta chain. No antigen is known for it. Amplification used 60 Vbeta primers and 13 Jbeta primers. TCRdb's table, derived via immunoSEQ multiplex PCR, lists solely in-frame clones and lacks some. The sample yields 150,000 to 200,000 clones, around four fifths seen once. The data belong to a study of cytomegalovirus exposure and HLA in healthy donors. Study results and caveats: Earlier analysis yielded a pattern in which most TCR beta V segments were productive about 87% or about 30% of the time. With later analysis, a missense DCLRE1C variant became linked to TCR beta V- and J-gene trimming. TCR beta chains numbering some 160 were designated cytomegalovirus-associated. Analysis performed later showed TCR beta chains linked to HLA being more clonally expanded than equally common others.

This receptor was taken from a woman in her late teens or twenties in good health and CMV-seronegative. The sample comprised PBMCs.

CDR3 DNA sequence: TGCGCCAGCAACCTACAGGGGCATGATACGCAGTATTTT. This sequence encodes CASNLQGHDTQYF. The chain recombines TRBV5-1 with TRBJ2-3; 7 nucleotides agree with TRBD1. The J segment lost 6 bases and the V segment lost 6 bases, leaving 7 bases of the junction unmatched. CDR3 length equals 13 residues. Germline loops: CDR1 SGHRS, CDR2 YFSETQ.